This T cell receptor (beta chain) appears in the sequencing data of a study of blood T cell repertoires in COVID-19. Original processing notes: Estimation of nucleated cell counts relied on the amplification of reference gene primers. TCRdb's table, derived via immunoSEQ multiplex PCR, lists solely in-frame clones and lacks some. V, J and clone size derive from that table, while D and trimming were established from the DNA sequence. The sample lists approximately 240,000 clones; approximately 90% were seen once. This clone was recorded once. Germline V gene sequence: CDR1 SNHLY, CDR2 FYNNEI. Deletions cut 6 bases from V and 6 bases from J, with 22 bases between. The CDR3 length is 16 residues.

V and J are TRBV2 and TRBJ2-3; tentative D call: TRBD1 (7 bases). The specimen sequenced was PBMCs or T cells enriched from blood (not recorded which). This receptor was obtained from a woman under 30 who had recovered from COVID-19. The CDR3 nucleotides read TGTGCCAGCAGCCCCCGGACAGGCGGGAACTTGGATACGCAGTATTTT. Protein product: CASSPRTGGNLDTQYF.